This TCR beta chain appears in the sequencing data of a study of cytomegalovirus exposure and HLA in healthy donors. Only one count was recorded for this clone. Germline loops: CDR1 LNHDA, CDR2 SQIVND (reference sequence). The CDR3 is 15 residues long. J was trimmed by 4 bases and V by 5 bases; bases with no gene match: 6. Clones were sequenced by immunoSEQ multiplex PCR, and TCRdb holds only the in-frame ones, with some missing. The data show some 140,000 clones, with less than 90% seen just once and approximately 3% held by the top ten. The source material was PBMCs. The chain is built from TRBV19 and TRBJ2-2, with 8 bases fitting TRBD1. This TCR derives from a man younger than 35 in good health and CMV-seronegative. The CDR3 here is CASSAGGYRTGELFF. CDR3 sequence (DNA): TGTGCCAGTAGTGCAGGGGGCTATCGCACCGGGGAGCTGTTTTTT.